This passage covers 26 T cell receptor beta chains from one sample sequenced in a study of blood T cells in healthy people across ages. Next came a second PCR, run for about 6 to 11 cycles, which used a sample-barcoded 5' primer along with a J-beta primer mix. MiXCR was run by TCRdb on the 5' RACE reads, yielding one entry per CDR3 protein. This sample carries roughly 680,000 distinct CDR3 sequences, about 50% of them seen once, and the ten largest clones take about 14%. The sequenced sample consisted of blood. The receptor source for this set is a woman aged 80 or over in good health.

This clonotype was seen at least ten times. This chain links TRBV3-1 with TRBJ1-2; perhaps TRBD1 as D (5 bases). Germline CDR1 is LGHDT and CDR2 is YNNKEL (reference sequence). CDR3 size: 12 residues. Trimming left V 3 bases short and J 9 bases short, with 11 bases between. The CDR3: CASSHRDLSYTF. The CDR3 nucleotides read TGTGCCAGCAGCCACCGGGACTTAAGCTACACCTTC.

Only a few counts were recorded for this clonotype. The chain carries TRBV6-6 and TRBJ2-5; D perhaps matches TRBD1 (5 bases). V dropped 0 bases and J dropped 11 bases, with 22 bases sitting between them. Germline CDR1 reads MNHNY; CDR2 reads SVGAGI (reference sequence). This CDR3 is built from 16 residues. Written as DNA, the CDR3 is TGTGCCAGCAGTTACTCGAACAGGCCTCCCTACAATGAGCAGTACTTC. This translates into CASSYSNRPPYNEQYF.

V usage is TRBV3-1 and J usage is TRBJ2-6, with TRBD1 matching 8 bases. This CDR3 comprises 19 residues. The germline CDR1 and CDR2 sequences are LGHDT and YNNKEL (reference sequence). The V gene end was trimmed by 7 bases and the J gene end by 1 base; junction bases not matched to a gene: 15. CDR3 sequence (DNA): TGTGCCAGCAACCAGGGGTACGGGACAGGAACATCTGGGGCCAACGTCCTGACTTTC. It codes for CASNQGYGTGTSGANVLTF.

Notes on this clonotype: A much larger clone sits a single nucleotide away, making a read error possible. The gene calls are TRBV12-3 or TRBV12-4 and TRBJ1-5; D remains ambiguous. CDR3 length: 14 amino acids. The CDR3 loop reads CVSSLAEGNQPQHF. The CDR3 nucleotides read TGTGTCAGCAGTTTAGCGGAAGGCAATCAGCCCCAGCATTTT.

About this clonotype itself: Being one base from a much bigger clone, this may be a read error. The J gene is TRBJ2-7, the V gene TRBV28; perhaps TRBD2 as D (5 bases). CDR3 length equals 15 residues. The germline gives CDR1 MDHEN, CDR2 SYDVKM. The CDR3: CASSTSSGYIYVQYF. The DNA of the CDR3 is TGTGCCAGCAGCACATCCTCGGGGTATATCTACGTGCAGTACTTC.

A note on this clonotype: This may be a read error, as it is one base from a much larger clone. The chain links TRBV12-3 or TRBV12-4 to TRBJ2-1, with D hard to call. The CDR3 has 15 residues. The CDR3 region has the DNA TGTACCAGCAGTTTGAGCAGAAGCTCCTACAATGAGCAGTTCTTC. This gives the protein CTSSLSRSSYNEQFF.

Details on this clonotype: Relative to the germline gene, one junction end is altered; a read error may explain this. The chain uses TRBV5-1 and TRBJ2-7, with 7 nucleotides matching TRBD1. Germline lookup yields CDR1 SGHRS and CDR2 YFSETQ. The CDR3 runs 16 residues. The CDR3 coding sequence is TGCGCCTGCAGGGGGATCGGGACGGCCGTCTCCTACGAGCAGTACTTC. This sequence encodes CACRGIGTAVSYEQYF.

The rearrangement links TRBV3-1 to TRBJ1-2; D is ambiguous. Germline assignment: CDR1 LGHDT and CDR2 YNNKEL (reference sequence). CDR3 length: 15 residues. V lost 4 bases and J 2 bases, leaving 14 bases between the germline ends. CDR3 coding DNA: TGTGCCAGCAGCCCAGAACAACAGCCGAACTATGGCTACACCTTC. This encodes CASSPEQQPNYGYTF.

The chain is built from TRBV12-3 or TRBV12-4 and TRBJ2-4; a possible D gene is TRBD2 (6 bases). The end of the DNA is better explained by TRBJ2-7, so the J call may be wrong. This CDR3 comprises 14 residues. The CDR3 sequence: CASSSGRNSYEQYF. CDR3 sequence (DNA): TGTGCCAGCAGCTCGGGGAGGAACTCCTACGAGCAGTACTTC.

The chain has TRBV6-5 and TRBJ1-6, with 7 nucleotides matching TRBD1. Germline V gives CDR1 MNHEY, CDR2 SVGAGI. V lost 0 bases to trimming and J lost 8 bases; unmatched junction nucleotides: 4. There are 15 residues in the CDR3. CDR3 amino acids: CASSYSGTAYSPLHF. The DNA for the CDR3 is TGTGCCAGCAGTTACTCGGGGACAGCTTATTCACCCCTCCACTTT.

This clonotype was seen only once. Since a much larger clone is just one base distant, this may be a read error. This chain uses TRBV10-3 with TRBJ1-2, with 7 bases aligning to TRBD1. CDR1 ENHRY and CDR2 SYGVKD come from the germline V gene. This CDR3 has 16 amino acids. Trimming at V came to 5 bases and at J to 4 bases, leaving 13 bases not matched to a gene. The chain's CDR3 is CAISIVRDSRSYGYTF. CDR3 nucleotides: TGTGCCATCAGTATAGTCCGGGACAGCAGGTCCTATGGCTACACCTTC.

This rearrangement joins TRBV20-1 to TRBJ1-6, with 7 positions matching TRBD1. Germline CDR1 reads DFQATT; CDR2 reads SNEGSKA (reference sequence). J lost 13 bases, V lost 0 bases, and 12 bases had no gene match. CDR3 length: 15 amino acids. CDR3 coding DNA: TGCAGTGCTAGAGATCCCACGGACAGGCCTTTCCCCCTCCACTTT. Its translation is CSARDPTDRPFPLHF.

The chain has TRBV5-4 and TRBJ2-7; TRBD1 matches 8 bases. Germline assignment: CDR1 SGHNT and CDR2 YYREEE (reference sequence). This CDR3 is built from 14 residues. Trimming at V came to 6 bases and at J to 6 bases, leaving 11 bases not matched to a gene. CDR3 sequence reads: CASTKQGEVCEQYF. Here the CDR3 DNA reads TGTGCCAGCACCAAACAGGGGGAGGTTTGCGAGCAGTACTTC.

About this clonotype itself: A clone one base away is much larger, so this may be a read error. This sequence joins TRBV7-9 and TRBJ2-1; TRBD2 matches at 11 bases. The J call may be mistaken, given a closer DNA end match to TRBJ2-7. Germline V CDR1 and CDR2: SEHNR, FQNEAQ (reference sequence). The CDR3 sequence is 15 residues long. The chain's CDR3 is CASSKLAGAYNEQYF. DNA of the CDR3: TGTGCCAGCAGCAAACTAGCGGGGGCGTACAATGAGCAGTACTTC.

Concerning this clonotype itself: A much larger clone sits a single nucleotide away, making a read error possible. The rearrangement links TRBV12-3 or TRBV12-4 to TRBJ2-1; TRBD1 agrees at 7 bases. CDR3 length: 14 amino acids. CDR3 protein: CASFRGQSYNGQFF. DNA for the CDR3: TGTGCCAGCTTTCGGGGACAGTCCTACAATGGGCAGTTCTTC.

This chain links TRBV20-1 with TRBJ1-6; 7 nucleotides align to TRBD1. The CDR3 loop spans 16 amino acids. Germline loops: CDR1 DFQATT, CDR2 SNEGSKA (reference sequence). The junction had 8 bases not matched to a gene; V was cut back by 0 bases and J by 6 bases. The CDR3 is CSARDWSTGSNSPLHF. In DNA, the CDR3 is TGCAGTGCTAGAGATTGGTCGACAGGGAGTAATTCACCCCTCCACTTT.

On this clonotype: A much bigger clone sits one base away, suggesting this may be a read error. V usage is TRBV25-1 and J usage is TRBJ2-7, with D perhaps being TRBD1 or TRBD2 (5 bases each). The CDR3 runs 15 residues. Per the germline V gene, CDR1 is MGHDK and CDR2 is SYGVNS. V was cut by 1 base and J by 7 bases, with 17 bases left in between. CDR3 in amino acids: CASSESGRIYNEQYF. The CDR3 DNA follows: TGTGCCAGCAGTGAATCGGGACGGATATACAATGAGCAGTACTTC.

This clonotype came up many times. The V call is TRBV7-2, the J call TRBJ2-1; maybe TRBD2 (6 bases). The CDR3 sequence is 15 residues long. The V end was cut by 1 base, the J end by 15 bases, with 22 bases between. The V gene's germline CDR1 is SGHTA and CDR2 FQGNSA. This CDR3 is CASSLDIGTHVGGFF. CDR3 bases: TGTGCCAGCAGCTTAGATATCGGGACCCATGTGGGGGGGTTCTTC.

The chain has TRBV10-3 and TRBJ2-5, with 8 bases identical to TRBD2. The ends lost 6 bases at V and 3 bases at J; junction bases unmatched: 3. The CDR3 extends over 13 amino acids. CDR1 is ENHRY and CDR2 is SYGVKD in the germline V gene. DNA of the CDR3: TGTGCCATCAGGAAACTAGCGGAAGAGACCCAGTACTTC. This codes for CAIRKLAEETQYF.

The chain uses TRBV18 and TRBJ2-3, with D perhaps TRBD2 (6 bases). From germline, CDR1 is KGHSH and CDR2 LQKENI. CDR3 length: 13 amino acids. Deletions cut 0 bases from V and 5 bases from J, with 6 bases between. The chain's CDR3 is CASSPPTRDTQYF. CDR3 in DNA: TGTGCCAGCTCACCACCGACTAGAGATACGCAGTATTTT.

This clonotype was recorded at least ten times. This chain uses TRBV6-2 or TRBV6-3 with TRBJ1-2; 7 bases are a match to TRBD1. The CDR3 consists of 14 residues. V lost 4 bases and J lost 4; bases outside the gene matches: 6. The germline V gene has CDR1 MNHEY and CDR2 SVGEGT. DNA of the CDR3: TGTGCCAGCAGTTCGGGACAGACGGGCTATGGCTACACCTTC. Its protein product is CASSSGQTGYGYTF.

The gene calls are TRBV25-1 and TRBJ2-7; D unclear. Trimming took 5 bases from V and 3 from J, leaving 14 bases between them. Germline loops: CDR1 MGHDK, CDR2 SYGVNS. The CDR3 is 14 residues long. CDR3 amino acids: CASSRSQTYYEQYF. CDR3 bases: TGTGCCAGCAGTCGGTCGCAGACCTACTACGAGCAGTACTTC.

This clonotype was detected many times. The gene calls are TRBV12-3 or TRBV12-4 and TRBJ2-5; no reliable D call. The V gene lost 1 base and the J gene lost 4 bases, with 10 bases spanning the gap. The CDR3 contains 14 residues. CDR3 nucleotide sequence: TGTGCCAGCAGTTTAGAAGGCATTTTAGAGACCCAGTACTTC. This gives the protein CASSLEGILETQYF.

This CDR3 reads CASSVEGKSNEKLFF. The CDR3 DNA reads TGTGCCAGCAGCGTAGAGGGGAAGAGTAATGAAAAACTGTTTTTT. V usage is TRBV9 and J usage is TRBJ1-4, with D tentatively TRBD1 (5 bases). V gave up 0 bases and J gave up 4 bases, with 10 bases separating them. The CDR3 is made up of 15 amino acids. The germline gives CDR1 SGDLS, CDR2 YYNGEE.

The genes are TRBV2 and TRBJ2-1, with 10 bases lining up with TRBD2. The V gene's germline CDR1 is SNHLY and CDR2 FYNNEI. V dropped 7 bases and J dropped 2; count of bases not matched to a gene: 11. The CDR3 is made up of 17 amino acids. The CDR3 region is CASIVTLAGLTYNEQFF. CDR3 nucleotide sequence: TGTGCCAGCATCGTAACACTAGCGGGACTGACCTACAATGAGCAGTTCTTC.

This clonotype was seen a few times. V gene TRBV25-1 combines with J gene TRBJ2-5, with D hard to call. The CDR3 spans 14 residues. The germline gives CDR1 MGHDK, CDR2 SYGVNS. Trimming removed 7 bases from V and 1 base from J, with 13 bases in between. The CDR3 protein is CASTGGILQETQYF. The CDR3 DNA reads TGTGCCAGCACAGGCGGAATACTCCAAGAGACCCAGTACTTC.